This record looks at one T cell receptor (beta chain) sequence and its context. Its antigen remains unknown. Germline V lookup: CDR1 SGHTA, CDR2 FQGNSA. V lost 7 bases to trimming and J lost 2 bases, with 14 bases between them. This CDR3 contains 14 residues. Method: immunoSEQ multiplex PCR; TCRdb's copy keeps in-frame clones and lacks some. The sample records 70,000 or so clones, roughly 73% being singletons. Under the ViraFEST assay, PBMC were stimulated with viral peptide pools so that antigen-specific CD4+ T cells expanded. Sequencing was performed afterwards. Cultured cells yielded isolated CD4+ T cells after about ten days. From March to December 2020, the person had a SARS-CoV-2 infection that was confirmed by PCR. This entry is derived from a study of vaccination effects on CD4 cells after COVID-19.

The chain has TRBV7-2 and TRBJ2-5; D gene ambiguous. Sequencing was performed on CD4+ T cells from PBMCs cultured with HIV peptides, taken before COVID-19 vaccination. Subset described: HIV-1 Nef peptide pool negative control/reference culture. This clonotype originated in a human donor who had a prior SARS-CoV-2 infection. CDR3 amino acids: CASTPRFGQETQYF. The CDR3 DNA sequence: TGTGCCAGCACCCCTAGATTTGGACAAGAGACCCAGTACTTC.